This T cell receptor beta chain was documented in a study of CXCR3-negative and CXCR3-positive naive CD8 T cells. Regarding the study as a whole: Higher TRB CDR3 hydrophobicity marked CXCR3-positive naive cells relative to CXCR3-negative naive cells.

The sorting of each CD8+ T cell subset was done in triplicate, at some 300,000 cells each. Among CD8+ T cells, naive ones were CD45RO-CCR7+CD27+CD95-. Libraries of TRB cDNA were made by 5' RACE and carried UMIs. TCRdb reprocessed the 5' RACE reads and stores each CDR3 protein as one record, lacking DNA. Its clone listing holds around 60,000 distinct CDR3 sequences. With regard to this clonotype: Antigen: not known.

Source material: naive CXCR3+ CD8+ T cells from blood. As for subset: CD45RO-CCR7+CD27+CD95- naive CD8+ T cells expressing CXCR3 (TNR3+). This receptor was taken from a human donor in good health. Some clones in this sample may be carry-over from other donors' samples.

This CDR3 is CASSELAGDEQYF. This chain links TRBV6-4 with TRBJ2-7; TCRdb lists TRBD2, though no DNA is available to test this call. Germline V gene lookup returns CDR1 MRHNA and CDR2 SNTAGT. This CDR3 spans 13 amino acids.